This T cell receptor beta chain appears in the sequencing data of a study of blood T cells in healthy people across ages. V lost 1 base and J lost 5; bases outside the gene matches: 3. Germline CDR1 reads KGHSH; CDR2 reads LQKENI. This CDR3 is built from 15 residues. Study-level results: With age, beta diversity per million T cells declined roughly linearly, significantly by around 43. Naive CD4+ cell counts and diversity both ran higher in long-lived than in aged donors. Shifts in expanded clonotypes may have been confounded by donor CMV status, which was unknown.

Concerning this clonotype itself: Its target is unknown.

Total RNA was isolated from each sample in quantities of at least 5 micrograms. Primers used in a second PCR of roughly 6 to 11 cycles were a sample-barcoded 5' primer and a J-beta primer mix. TCRdb independently ran MiXCR on the 5' RACE reads; one entry per CDR3 protein. The top ten clones hold around 2.1% of a sample with under 2,000,000 distinct CDR3 sequences, around 50% of them seen once. The J gene is TRBJ1-4, the V gene TRBV18; 8 nucleotides match TRBD1. Sequenced sample: blood. This TCR came from a woman between 40 and 55 years old in good health. The CDR3 region is CASSPQTGGNEKLFF. The DNA for the CDR3 is TGTGCCAGCTCACCACAAACAGGGGGAAATGAAAAACTGTTTTTT.